The clone carrying this T cell receptor (beta chain) has ten or more counts. The antigen remains unidentified. This sample is part of a study of post-analysis software for immune sequencing data. Study details: Several disease courses (relapsing-remitting, secondary progressive and progressive-relapsing) of multiple sclerosis were included. Study results and caveats: Significantly decreased normalized Chao1 diversity was recorded for multiple sclerosis patients relative to controls. Patients showed TRBV5-6, TRBV5-1 and TRBV20-1 among four to six TRBV segments more frequent than in controls.

Unique molecular identifiers were present in the TCR beta cDNA libraries. cDNA molecules numbering some 500,000 came from about 0.94 to 9.7 million T cells. TCRdb fed the PCR reads into MiXCR, producing one record per CDR3 protein. In the table there are around 200,000 distinct CDR3 sequences, around 29% of which are singletons. V dropped 11 bases and J dropped 4; count of bases not matched to a gene: 9. Germline lookup yields CDR1 ENHRY and CDR2 SYGVKD. The CDR3 runs 13 residues. The TCR originated in a girl aged 2 to 17 with multiple sclerosis. The sequenced material came from blood. The chain uses TRBV10-3 and TRBJ2-7; 9 bases are a match to TRBD1. The CDR3 is CASGGQGPYEQYF. The CDR3 coding sequence is TGTGCCTCTGGGGGACAGGGTCCATACGAGCAGTACTTC.